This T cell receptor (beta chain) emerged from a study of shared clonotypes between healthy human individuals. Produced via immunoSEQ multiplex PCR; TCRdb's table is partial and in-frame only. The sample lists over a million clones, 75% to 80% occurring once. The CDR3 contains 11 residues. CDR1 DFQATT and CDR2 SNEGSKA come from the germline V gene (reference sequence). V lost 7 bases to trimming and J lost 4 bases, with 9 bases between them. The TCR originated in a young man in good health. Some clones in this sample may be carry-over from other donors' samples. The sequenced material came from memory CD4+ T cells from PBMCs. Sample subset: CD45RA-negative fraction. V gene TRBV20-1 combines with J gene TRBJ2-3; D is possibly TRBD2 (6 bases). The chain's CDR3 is CSVERADTQYF. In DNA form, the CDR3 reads TGCAGTGTAGAGCGGGCAGATACGCAGTATTTT.